This T cell receptor (beta chain) emerged from a study of CD8+CD57+ T cells in acquired aplastic anemia. The overall study: DNA from sorted CD4+ and CD8+ cells averaged approximately 3.5 ug.

Sequencing was done on patients that had shown CD8+CD57+ cell expansion by flow cytometry. All patients had severe acquired aplastic anemia. The germline CDR1 and CDR2 sequences are SNHLY and FYNNEI. The CDR3 has 15 amino acids. Whole-study findings and limits: Under 35 was the count of CD8+ CDR3 sequences that patients shared with controls. Statistical testing detected no significant gap in CD8+ Simpson's diversity between patients and controls.

Genomic DNA, serving as template, underwent TCR beta VDJ and CDR3 profiling. TCRdb recomputed calls from the reads with MiXCR, one row per CDR3 protein. This table has around 210,000 distinct CDR3 sequences, approximately 60% appearing once. On this clonotype: Its antigen remains unidentified. One end of the junction does not line up with germline, which may come from a read error.

This sequence was found in a human donor with aplastic anemia. The sequenced sample consisted of sorted CD4+, CD8+, or CD8+CD57+ T cells (not recorded which) from PBMCs. V gene TRBV2 combines with J gene TRBJ1-2; D is possibly TRBD1 (5 bases). The CDR3 nucleotides are TGTGCCAGCAGTGATGGATGGGGCCCCAACTATGGCTATACCTTC. Translation: CASSDGWGPNYGYTF.